The 32 T cell receptor beta chains listed next were all sequenced from one sample in a study of T cell responses to AZD1222 COVID-19 vaccine. Sequencing used immunoSEQ multiplex PCR; TCRdb keeps in-frame clones, though not all of them. The table shows over 150,000 clones, with around nine tenths occurring only once. The source material was peripheral blood, sampled on day 0 of AZD1222 vaccination. The receptors were gathered from an adult in good health.

The chain combines TRBV2 with TRBJ2-7; possibly TRBD1 for D (5 bases). Germline lookup yields CDR1 SNHLY and CDR2 FYNNEI. V was shortened by 6 bases and J by 2 bases, with 14 bases between the two germline ends. The CDR3 covers 14 residues. This CDR3 is CASRETETPYEQYF. The CDR3 DNA follows: TGTGCCAGCAGGGAGACAGAGACACCCTACGAGCAGTACTTC.

This rearrangement joins TRBV15 to TRBJ2-1; D is ambiguous. Deletions cut 5 bases from V and 2 bases from J, with 16 bases between. The germline gives CDR1 LNHNV, CDR2 YYDKDF (reference sequence). This CDR3 is built from 16 residues. CDR3 sequence (DNA): TGTGCCACCAGCGGATATGGAAGGCGAGCCTACAATGAGCAGTTCTTC. Translation: CATSGYGRRAYNEQFF.

The chain uses TRBV10-3 and TRBJ1-2; 12 bases fit TRBD1. Looked up from germline, CDR1 is ENHRY and CDR2 is SYGVKD. The CDR3 covers 14 residues. V dropped 6 bases and J dropped 7; count of bases not matched to a gene: 6. This chain's CDR3 is CAISAGQGAFGYTF. CDR3 bases: TGTGCCATCAGCGCGGGACAGGGGGCTTTTGGCTACACCTTC.

The chain couples TRBV10-2 to TRBJ1-5; weak D call: TRBD1 (6 bases). The CDR3 is made up of 14 amino acids. Trimming removed 7 bases at V and 3 bases at J, with 13 bases between. Germline V gene lookup returns CDR1 WSHSY and CDR2 SAAADI. In DNA form, the CDR3 reads TGCGCCAGCAACCTACAGGGACCCAATCAGCCCCAGCATTTT. This encodes CASNLQGPNQPQHF.

V gene TRBV29-1 combines with J gene TRBJ1-1, with D uncertain. CDR1 and CDR2 (germline): SQVTM, ANQGSEA. Trimming shortened V by 6 bases and J by 4 bases, and 15 bases separated the two germline ends. This CDR3 region has 13 residues. CDR3: CSVAGDAGTEAFF. Here the CDR3 DNA reads TGCAGCGTGGCAGGAGATGCTGGCACTGAAGCTTTCTTT.

This clone was seen a single time. CDR3 DNA: TGTGCCAGCAGCAAAAGCCAGGGGAGCAGCTATGGCTACACCTTC. Amino acids: CASSKSQGSSYGYTF. The gene calls are TRBV21-1 and TRBJ1-2; the table's D call of TRBD1 was not tested on the DNA. TRBV21-1 is given as a pseudogene. The CDR3 is 15 residues long.

V gene TRBV18 combines with J gene TRBJ2-1; D gene ambiguous. Trimming left V 0 bases short and J 0 bases short, with 12 bases between. Germline V gives CDR1 KGHSH, CDR2 LQKENI. This CDR3 spans 17 amino acids. CDR3 sequence: CASSPPRQRSSYNEQFF. CDR3 nucleotides: TGTGCCAGCTCACCACCGAGGCAGAGAAGCTCCTACAATGAGCAGTTCTTC.

The chain joins TRBV7-9 to TRBJ2-1, with D possibly TRBD2 on 6 matching bases. The CDR3 loop spans 15 amino acids. Germline V CDR1 and CDR2: SEHNR, FQNEAQ (reference sequence). Trimming removed 5 bases at V and 2 bases at J, with 13 bases between. CDR3 loop: CASSPRAGTYNEQFF. The CDR3 region has the DNA TGTGCCAGCAGCCCCAGGGCGGGAACCTACAATGAGCAGTTCTTC.

The rearrangement joins TRBV6-6 to TRBJ1-5, with TRBD1 identical over 8 bases. The CDR3 consists of 14 residues. V trimming: 5 bases; J trimming: 7 bases; junction bases outside the gene matches: 7. Germline assignment: CDR1 MNHNY and CDR2 SVGAGI (reference sequence). The CDR3 region has the DNA TGTGCCAGCAGTCCAACGGACAGGGCCCAGCCCCAGCATTTT. It codes for CASSPTDRAQPQHF.

The chain employs TRBV9 and TRBJ2-7; TRBD2 matches at 13 bases. V shed 3 bases and J 2 bases; nucleotides not matched to a gene: 8. This CDR3 is built from 17 residues. Germline CDR1 reads SGDLS; CDR2 reads YYNGEE. The CDR3 sequence: CASSARSGTSGAYEQYF. The CDR3 nucleotides read TGTGCCAGCAGCGCAAGATCCGGGACTAGCGGGGCCTACGAGCAGTACTTC.

The chain has TRBV7-3 and TRBJ2-1; 11 bases match TRBD2. With V trimmed by 6 bases and J by 6 bases, 7 bases remained unmatched. In germline, CDR1 is SGHTA, CDR2 FQGTGA. This CDR3 comprises 15 residues. The CDR3 loop is CASRRLAGGGNEQFF. The CDR3 nucleotides read TGTGCCAGCAGGCGTTTAGCGGGAGGGGGCAATGAGCAGTTCTTC. Supplemented by reference TRBV7-3 and TRBJ2-1, the full variable domain reads GAGVSQTPSNKVTEKGKYVELRCDPISGHTALYWYRQSLGQGPEFLIYFQGTGAADDSGLPNDRFFAVRPEGSVSTLKIQRTERGDSAVYLCASRRLAGGGNEQFFGPGTRLTVL.

The rearrangement links TRBV9 to TRBJ2-3; 9 bases are shared with TRBD2. This CDR3 comprises 16 residues. The J segment lost 4 bases and the V segment lost 4 bases, leaving 10 bases of the junction unmatched. CDR1 and CDR2 (germline): SGDLS, YYNGEE. Here the CDR3 reads CASSSYSGRSADTQYF. CDR3 DNA: TGTGCCAGCAGCTCCTATAGCGGGAGATCAGCAGATACGCAGTATTTT.

V usage is TRBV5-1 and J usage is TRBJ1-2; TRBD1 is a possible D gene (6 bases). The CDR3 is 16 residues long. V was clipped by 1 base and J by 2 bases, with 15 bases between them. The V gene's germline CDR1 is SGHRS and CDR2 YFSETQ. CDR3 residues: CASSLLLGGQNYGYTF. The CDR3 nucleotides are TGCGCCAGCAGCTTGCTGTTAGGGGGGCAGAACTATGGCTACACCTTC.

The chain links TRBV6-5 to TRBJ2-7; TRBD2 matches at 9 bases. Germline CDR1 and CDR2: MNHEY and SVGAGI. The V segment lost 6 bases and the J segment 6 bases; nucleotides outside the gene matches: 9. This CDR3 is 14 amino acids long. The CDR3 protein is CASRAMGLAAEQYF. The CDR3, as DNA: TGTGCCAGCAGGGCGATGGGACTAGCTGCCGAGCAGTACTTC.

The V gene is TRBV7-2, the J gene TRBJ1-6; D might be TRBD1 (5 bases). The ends were cut back, 1 base at V and 9 bases at J, with 16 bases in the middle. The CDR3 contains 16 residues. Germline CDR1 and CDR2: SGHTA and FQGNSA. The CDR3 here is CASSLGTDRRVSPLHF. In DNA, the CDR3 is TGTGCCAGCAGCTTAGGAACCGACAGAAGGGTTTCACCCCTCCACTTT.

The gene calls are TRBV6-5 and TRBJ1-5; TRBD1 matches at 8 bases. J gave up 2 bases and V 4 bases, and 7 bases lay outside the gene matches. This CDR3 has 16 residues. CDR1 and CDR2 (germline): MNHEY, SVGAGI. CDR3 sequence (DNA): TGTGCCAGCAGTTCGACAGGGGATACGGGCAATCAGCCCCAGCATTTT. This sequence encodes CASSSTGDTGNQPQHF.

The chain employs TRBV6-5 and TRBJ2-7, with TRBD1 as a possible D gene (6 bases). V lost 3 bases, J lost 0 bases, and 12 bases lay in between. The CDR3 consists of 15 residues. Germline CDR1 and CDR2: MNHEY and SVGAGI. The CDR3 DNA reads TGTGCCAGCAGTTATGTGGGGGCGGGCTCCTACGAGCAGTACTTC. Translated: CASSYVGAGSYEQYF.

CDR3 sequence (DNA): TGTGCCAGTAGTACCCTAGCGGGGAGCTCCTACGAGCAGTACTTC. Its translation is CASSTLAGSSYEQYF. This rearrangement joins TRBV19 to TRBJ2-7, with 9 bases that match TRBD2. J gave up 0 bases and V 4 bases, and 4 bases lay outside the gene matches. Looked up from germline, CDR1 is LNHDA and CDR2 is SQIVND (reference sequence). The CDR3 totals 15 residues.

The chain couples TRBV6-6 to TRBJ1-1; TRBD1 might be the D (5 bases). Trimming left V 6 bases short and J 1 base short, with 9 bases between. Germline values: CDR1 MNHNY, CDR2 SVGAGI (reference sequence). CDR3 size: 13 residues. In DNA, the CDR3 is TGTGCCAGCAGACTTACAGGGAACACTGAAGCTTTCTTT. This codes for CASRLTGNTEAFF.

The chain links TRBV19 to TRBJ2-2; 11 nucleotides line up with TRBD1. Germline-derived CDR1 and CDR2 are LNHDA and SQIVND (reference sequence). This CDR3 is built from 17 residues. J was trimmed by 4 bases and V by 6 bases; bases with no gene match: 10. For the CDR3, the DNA is TGTGCCAGTAGATCCCTGGGGACAGGGGGTTCCACCGGGGAGCTGTTTTTT. It translates to CASRSLGTGGSTGELFF.

This clone was seen only once. This chain links TRBV21-1 with TRBJ1-5; the table's D call of TRBD1 was not tested on the DNA. TRBV21-1 is reported as a pseudogene. This CDR3 region has 16 residues. The CDR3 sequence: CASSSPRQGSNQPQHF. As DNA, the CDR3 is TGTGCCAGCAGCTCCCCCCGACAGGGAAGCAATCAGCCCCAGCATTTT.

CDR3 residues: CASSLPEGNIHNSPLHF. The CDR3, as DNA: TGTGCCAGCAGCCTTCCCGAAGGGAATATCCATAATTCACCCCTCCACTTT. This sequence joins TRBV21-1 and TRBJ1-6. TRBV21-1 is noted as a pseudogene. This CDR3 has 17 amino acids.

This chain joins TRBV30 and TRBJ2-6, with TRBD2 as a possible D gene (6 bases). The V end lost 2 bases, the J end lost 13 bases, and 21 bases lay between the germline ends. Germline CDR1 GTSNPN, CDR2 SVGIG (reference sequence). The CDR3 has 15 residues. CDR3 in DNA: TGTGCCTGGAGTCCCCCGTATGCGGGGCTCGGGGTCCTGACTTTC. It translates to CAWSPPYAGLGVLTF.

This chain uses TRBV5-4 with TRBJ2-7, with D unresolved. CDR1 SGHNT and CDR2 YYREEE come from the germline V gene (reference sequence). V was cut by 3 bases and J by 5 bases, with 12 bases left in between. This CDR3 spans 13 amino acids. CDR3 sequence (DNA): TGTGCCAGCAGCTCCCCTCTTGGAGACGAGCAGTACTTC. The encoded protein is CASSSPLGDEQYF.

This clone was detected once. At the DNA level, this CDR3 is encoded by other sequences in the same sample as well. The V gene is TRBV2, the J gene TRBJ1-2, with D perhaps TRBD1 (6 bases). Germline V gene sequence: CDR1 SNHLY, CDR2 FYNNEI. This CDR3 is built from 13 residues. The V end lost 8 bases, the J end lost 2 bases, and 12 bases lay between the germline ends. CDR3 sequence reads: CASRGQTNYGYTF. Here the CDR3 DNA reads TGTGCCAGCCGGGGGCAGACAAACTATGGCTACACCTTC.

The CDR3 region is CSGSENTEAFF. For the CDR3, the DNA is TGCAGCGGCTCCGAGAACACTGAAGCTTTCTTT. The chain links TRBV20-1 to TRBJ1-1; no clear D gene. The CDR3 covers 11 residues. From germline, CDR1 is DFQATT and CDR2 SNEGSKA (reference sequence).

This clone was recorded a few times. J is TRBJ2-1 and V is TRBV25-1, with unresolved D. The CDR3 extends over 13 amino acids. Trimming left V 5 bases short and J 8 bases short, with 13 bases between. CDR1 and CDR2 (germline): MGHDK, SYGVNS. This CDR3 reads CASSIISLDEQFF. CDR3 bases: TGTGCCAGCAGTATTATAAGTTTGGATGAGCAGTTCTTC.

The V call is TRBV11-2, the J call TRBJ2-5; 8 nucleotides align to TRBD1. Unmatched junction bases numbered 5, after V lost 5 bases and J lost 6 bases. Per the germline V gene, CDR1 is SGHAT and CDR2 is FQNNGV. CDR3 length: 13 amino acids. The CDR3 bases are TGTGCCAGCAGCACCGCAGGGGGCAAGACCCAGTACTTC. Protein sequence: CASSTAGGKTQYF.

This chain joins TRBV27 and TRBJ1-5; D may be TRBD1 (6 bases). This CDR3 region has 14 residues. Trimming took off 10 bases at V and 2 bases at J, with 15 bases between the two ends. Germline CDR1 is MNHEY and CDR2 is SMNVEV (reference sequence). The CDR3 nucleotides are TGTGCCACCTGCAGGGGAGGGGGCAATCAGCCCCAGCATTTT. It codes for CATCRGGGNQPQHF.

This clone has a single count. The rearrangement links TRBV27 to TRBJ2-3; D possibly matches TRBD1 or TRBD2 (6 bases each). Germline assignment: CDR1 MNHEY and CDR2 SMNVEV (reference sequence). The CDR3 extends over 15 amino acids. V was pared by 6 bases and J by 2 bases, with 15 bases between. The CDR3 DNA is TGTGCCAGCAGGGCCGGTGGGGGGCACACAGATACGCAGTATTTT. Protein sequence: CASRAGGGHTDTQYF.

The chain has TRBV6-5 and TRBJ2-2; 10 bases are shared with TRBD1. V trimming: 7 bases; J trimming: 7 bases; junction bases outside the gene matches: 6. This CDR3 has 14 amino acids. CDR1 is MNHEY and CDR2 is SVGAGI in the germline V gene. The CDR3 protein is CASTRGQGFGELFF. CDR3 sequence (DNA): TGTGCCAGCACCAGGGGACAGGGGTTCGGGGAGCTGTTTTTT.

The chain uses TRBV5-4 and TRBJ2-7, with D possibly being TRBD1 (5 bases). Trimming cost V 0 bases and J 5 bases, with 9 bases left between them. This CDR3 contains 13 residues. Per the germline V gene, CDR1 is SGHNT and CDR2 is YYREEE (reference sequence). The CDR3 loop is CASSLEDTDEQYF. The DNA for the CDR3 is TGTGCCAGCAGCTTGGAGGACACGGACGAGCAGTACTTC. Full variable domain (remainder filled in from reference TRBV5-4 and TRBJ2-7): ETGVTQSPTHLIKTRGQQVTLRCSSQSGHNTVSWYQQALGQGPQFIFQYYREEENGRGNFPPRFSGLQFPNYSSELNVNALELDDSALYLCASSLEDTDEQYFGPGTRLTVT.